Listed here are 18 T cell receptor beta chains from one sample, sequenced in a study of CD8 T cells in ankylosing spondylitis (dated by TCRdb to 2016 to 2017). Library preparation employed 5' RACE. These reads were obtained on an Illumina HiSeq 2500. TCRdb reprocessing: public reads trimmed at Q25 with fastp, clones called with MiXCR, in-frame beta chains kept. Rows merge per CDR3 protein into single entries with the most common DNA and genes. The sample table contains roughly 240,000 distinct CDR3 sequences; only one count was recorded for roughly 32% of them. The top ten constitute around 4% of the sample. Sequencing was done on a sample of blood, either unsorted or a sorted T cell fraction (not recorded which). Every receptor here comes from a male donor with ankylosing spondylitis or in good health (not recorded which).

This clonotype occurred a few times. CDR3 protein: CSARDPSGGAPGELFF. The CDR3, as DNA: TGCAGTGCTAGAGATCCTAGCGGGGGGGCTCCCGGGGAGCTGTTTTTT. This chain links TRBV20-1 with TRBJ2-2; TRBD2 matches 12 bases. Germline V gene sequence: CDR1 DFQATT, CDR2 SNEGSKA (reference sequence). Losses at the gene ends were 0 bases for V and 6 bases for J; bases not matched to a gene: 5. CDR3 length equals 16 residues.

This chain links TRBV20-1 with TRBJ2-1, with TRBD2 identical over 11 bases. Per the germline V gene, CDR1 is DFQATT and CDR2 is SNEGSKA (reference sequence). The CDR3 is 16 residues long. With V trimmed by 1 base and J by 4 bases, 6 bases remained unmatched. The CDR3 DNA reads as TGCAGTGCTAGAGGGGGGACTAGCGGAGCTTACAATGAGCAGTTCTTC. This codes for CSARGGTSGAYNEQFF.

This clonotype came up a few times. The V and J genes are TRBV3-1 and TRBJ2-1, with D tentatively TRBD2 (6 bases). V dropped 4 bases and J dropped 13 bases, with 17 bases sitting between them. The CDR3 sequence is 13 residues long. CDR1 and CDR2 (germline): LGHDT, YNNKEL (reference sequence). In nucleotides, the CDR3 is TGTGCCAGCAGCCCAACCCCAACGGGGGAACAGTTCTTC. It specifies CASSPTPTGEQFF.

This clonotype was counted a few times. The chain joins TRBV6-1 to TRBJ1-1; a possible D gene is TRBD1 (6 bases). Trimming took off 7 bases at V and 3 bases at J, with 15 bases between the two ends. CDR1 and CDR2 (germline): MNHNS, SASEGT. The CDR3 is made up of 14 amino acids. CDR3 nucleotides: TGTGCCAGCACGAACAGGGTCGAGGACACTGAAGCTTTCTTT. Protein sequence: CASTNRVEDTEAFF.

This chain joins TRBV20-1 and TRBJ1-2; perhaps TRBD1 as D (5 bases). The V gene lost 3 bases and the J gene lost 8 bases, with 16 bases spanning the gap. Germline V gene sequence: CDR1 DFQATT, CDR2 SNEGSKA (reference sequence). The CDR3 runs 13 residues. The CDR3 sequence is CSASVRQGEGYTF. For the CDR3, the DNA is TGCAGTGCTAGCGTTAGGCAGGGAGAGGGCTACACCTTC.

The gene calls are TRBV6-5 and TRBJ1-3; 7 bases are a match to TRBD1. CDR3 length equals 16 residues. Germline assignment: CDR1 MNHEY and CDR2 SVGAGI. Losses at the gene ends were 0 bases for V and 7 bases for J; bases not matched to a gene: 9. CDR3 bases: TGTGCCAGCAGTTACTCGGGGGACAGCGTAGCGAACACCATATATTTT. Translation: CASSYSGDSVANTIYF.

The CDR3 DNA is TGCAGTGCTCGCAGGGGATCGGCTAACACTGAAGCTTTCTTT. Its protein product is CSARRGSANTEAFF. The V gene is TRBV20-1, the J gene TRBJ1-1; a possible D gene is TRBD1 (6 bases). Trimming took 5 bases from V and 2 from J, leaving 15 bases between them. CDR1 is DFQATT and CDR2 is SNEGSKA in the germline V gene (reference sequence). The CDR3 spans 14 residues.

This clonotype came up a few times. This rearrangement joins TRBV29-1 to TRBJ2-7; no definite D call. Germline CDR1 reads SQVTM; CDR2 reads ANQGSEA. The CDR3 runs to 13 residues. The V end was cut by 3 bases, the J end by 2 bases, with 11 bases between. The DNA for the CDR3 is TGCAGCGTTGAGGGCAGTCAAACCTACGAGCAGTACTTC. It encodes CSVEGSQTYEQYF.

V is TRBV12-3 or TRBV12-4 and J is TRBJ2-7, with D perhaps assigned TRBD1 or TRBD2 (5 bases each). The CDR3 extends over 14 amino acids. Trimming removed 4 bases at V and 2 bases at J, with 12 bases between. The CDR3 sequence: CASSYGGGPYEQYF. CDR3 bases: TGTGCCAGCAGTTACGGTGGGGGACCCTACGAGCAGTACTTC.

This clonotype was recorded a few times. The chain carries TRBV6-5 and TRBJ1-2, with D unclear. Germline CDR1 MNHEY, CDR2 SVGAGI. The CDR3 totals 16 residues. V was trimmed by 0 bases and J by 3 bases, leaving 14 bases between them. In DNA, the CDR3 is TGTGCCAGCAGTTACTCGACGGCGGGAAGAGACTATGGCTACACCTTC. It codes for CASSYSTAGRDYGYTF.

The chain uses TRBV12-3 or TRBV12-4 and TRBJ1-4; the D is unclear. This CDR3 comprises 17 residues. V was shortened by 3 bases and J by 2 bases, with 16 bases between the two germline ends. The CDR3 nucleotides read TGTGCCAGCAGTTTGGGGAGGGAGGTTTGGACTAATGAAAAACTGTTTTTT. As protein: CASSLGREVWTNEKLFF.

The chain links TRBV5-1 to TRBJ1-1; 8 nucleotides align to TRBD1. V trimming: 4 bases; J trimming: 1 base; junction bases outside the gene matches: 6. Germline assignment: CDR1 SGHRS and CDR2 YFSETQ. This CDR3 has 15 residues. CDR3 nucleotide sequence: TGCGCCAGCAGCCTCGGACAGGGAACGAACACTGAAGCTTTCTTT. Translating gives CASSLGQGTNTEAFF.

This clonotype was observed a handful of times. CDR3 nucleotide sequence: TGTGCCAGCAGCTTAGCGTCCCGGGTCGAGCAGTACTTC. It codes for CASSLASRVEQYF. This chain connects TRBV7-9 to TRBJ2-7, with no clear D. This CDR3 comprises 13 residues. Between the trimmed V and J ends, which lost 0 bases and 6 bases, there was a span of 9 bases. Per the germline V gene, CDR1 is SEHNR and CDR2 is FQNEAQ (reference sequence).

V usage is TRBV6-6 and J usage is TRBJ2-5; possibly TRBD2 for D (6 bases). CDR3 size: 12 residues. Germline V gene sequence: CDR1 MNHNY, CDR2 SVGAGI (reference sequence). V was pared by 7 bases and J by 7 bases, with 13 bases between. This CDR3 reads CASNNGGGTQYF. The CDR3 DNA follows: TGTGCCAGCAATAACGGGGGAGGGACCCAGTACTTC.

The genes are TRBV20-1 and TRBJ2-7; 10 bases align to TRBD1. The CDR3 contains 13 residues. V was pared by 3 bases and J by 5 bases, with 4 bases of the junction left unmatched. The germline V gene encodes CDR1 DFQATT and CDR2 SNEGSKA (reference sequence). As DNA, the CDR3 is TGCAGTGCTAGTCTGGACAGGGGGAACGAGCAGTACTTC. Protein: CSASLDRGNEQYF.

The chain combines TRBV29-1 with TRBJ2-5, with D unclear. This CDR3 comprises 15 residues. CDR1 is SQVTM and CDR2 is ANQGSEA in the germline V gene. V lost 5 bases to trimming and J lost 1 base, with 17 bases between them. CDR3 residues: CSVSPQRFVQETQYF. As DNA, the CDR3 is TGCAGCGTTTCCCCCCAAAGGTTCGTCCAAGAGACCCAGTACTTC.

This clonotype was picked up a small number of times. The V call is TRBV7-2, the J call TRBJ2-3, with 8 bases matching TRBD2. The CDR3 contains 17 residues. CDR1 and CDR2 (germline): SGHTA, FQGNSA. Germline trimming cut 3 bases from V and 4 bases from J; bases unmatched to any gene: 12. The CDR3 sequence is CASSLGRTGTRSDTQYF. For the CDR3, the DNA is TGTGCCAGCAGCTTGGGGAGAACCGGGACTAGGTCAGATACGCAGTATTTT. Using reference TRBV7-2 and TRBJ2-3 for the parts outside the CDR3, the full variable domain is GAGVSQSPSNKVTEKGKDVELRCDPISGHTALYWYRQSLGQGLEFLIYFQGNSAPDKSGLPSDRFSAERTGGSVSTLTIQRTQQEDSAVYLCASSLGRTGTRSDTQYFGPGTRLTVL.

The rearrangement links TRBV20-1 to TRBJ2-7; TRBD1 is a possible D gene (5 bases). The CDR3 is 14 amino acids. The germline gives CDR1 DFQATT, CDR2 SNEGSKA (reference sequence). V was trimmed by 2 bases and J by 0 bases, leaving 11 bases between them. The chain's CDR3 is CSARNRSNSYEQYF. CDR3 nucleotides: TGCAGTGCTAGAAACAGGTCTAACTCCTACGAGCAGTACTTC.